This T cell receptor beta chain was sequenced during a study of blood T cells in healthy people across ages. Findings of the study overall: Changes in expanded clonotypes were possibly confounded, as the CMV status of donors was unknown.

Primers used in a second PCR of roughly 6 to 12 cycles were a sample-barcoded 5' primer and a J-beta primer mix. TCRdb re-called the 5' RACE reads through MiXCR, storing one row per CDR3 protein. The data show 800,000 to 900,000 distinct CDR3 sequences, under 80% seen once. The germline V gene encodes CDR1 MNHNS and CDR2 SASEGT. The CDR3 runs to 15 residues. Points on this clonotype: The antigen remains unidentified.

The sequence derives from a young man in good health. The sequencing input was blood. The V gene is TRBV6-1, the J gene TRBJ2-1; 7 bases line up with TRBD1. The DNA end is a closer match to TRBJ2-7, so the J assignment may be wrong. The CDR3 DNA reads TGTGCCAGCAGCGGAAAGCAAGACAGGGCCTACGAGCAGTACTTC. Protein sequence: CASSGKQDRAYEQYF.